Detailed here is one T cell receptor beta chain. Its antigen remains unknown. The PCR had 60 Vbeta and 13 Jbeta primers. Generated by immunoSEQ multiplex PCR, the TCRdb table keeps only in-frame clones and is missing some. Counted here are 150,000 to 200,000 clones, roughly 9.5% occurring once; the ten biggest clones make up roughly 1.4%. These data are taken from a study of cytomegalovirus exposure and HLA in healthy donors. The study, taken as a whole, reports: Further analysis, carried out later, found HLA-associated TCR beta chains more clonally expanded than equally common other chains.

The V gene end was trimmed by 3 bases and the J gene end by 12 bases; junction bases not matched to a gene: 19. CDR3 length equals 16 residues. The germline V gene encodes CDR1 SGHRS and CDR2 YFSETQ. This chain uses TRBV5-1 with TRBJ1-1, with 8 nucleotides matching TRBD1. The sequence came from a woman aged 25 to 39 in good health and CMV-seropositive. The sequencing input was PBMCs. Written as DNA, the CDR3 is TGCGCCAGCAGCTCTTTAACCGGGACAGGAACCGTTGGACCTTTCTTT. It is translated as CASSSLTGTGTVGPFF.